These 15 T cell receptor beta chains originate from one sample sequenced in a study of blood T cell repertoires in COVID-19. Profiled with immunoSEQ multiplex PCR; TCRdb holds only in-frame clones, not every one. The table lists some 200,000 clones, about 81% of them singletons. The sample consisted of peripheral blood. These receptor sequences come from a man in his thirties or forties with active or convalescent COVID-19.

In its sample, this clone was seen a few times. This chain uses TRBV9 with TRBJ1-2; 8 bases line up with TRBD1. The junction had 10 bases not matched to a gene; V was cut back by 7 bases and J by 5 bases. Germline CDR1 reads SGDLS; CDR2 reads YYNGEE. The CDR3 runs 14 residues. The CDR3 sequence is CASRGQGAGYGYTF. DNA for the CDR3: TGTGCCAGCCGAGGGCAGGGGGCGGGATATGGCTACACCTTC.

This clone was detected only a few times. V usage is TRBV6-2 or TRBV6-3 and J usage is TRBJ1-1; TRBD1 matches 8 bases. J lost 2 bases, V lost 1 base, and 9 bases had no gene match. Germline lookup yields CDR1 MNHEY and CDR2 SVGEGT. This CDR3 has 17 amino acids. CDR3: CASSYFVQGATNTEAFF. The CDR3 coding sequence is TGTGCCAGCAGTTACTTCGTCCAGGGGGCGACTAACACTGAAGCTTTCTTT.

The V and J genes are TRBV11-2 and TRBJ1-2; D not resolved. V was clipped by 1 base and J by 0 bases, with 6 bases between them. Germline-derived CDR1 and CDR2 are SGHAT and FQNNGV. The CDR3 sequence is 14 residues long. The CDR3 loop is CASSLGGSNYGYTF. CDR3 nucleotide sequence: TGTGCCAGCAGCTTAGGAGGCTCTAACTATGGCTACACCTTC.

This chain connects TRBV27 to TRBJ1-1; TRBD1 matches 7 bases. CDR3 length: 15 residues. The junction had 4 bases not matched to a gene; V was cut back by 0 bases and J by 3 bases. The germline gives CDR1 MNHEY, CDR2 SMNVEV (reference sequence). CDR3 nucleotide sequence: TGTGCCAGCAGTTTATCACAGGGGTCTTACACTGAAGCTTTCTTT. Translated: CASSLSQGSYTEAFF.

The chain carries TRBV6-5 and TRBJ1-1; D is possibly TRBD1 (6 bases). Germline-derived CDR1 and CDR2 are MNHEY and SVGAGI. The germline V and J ends were trimmed by 5 bases and 10 bases, with 14 bases remaining between them. The CDR3 has 12 amino acids. This chain's CDR3 is CASSLVTGTAFF. Written as DNA, the CDR3 is TGTGCCAGCAGTCTCGTCACAGGGACAGCTTTCTTT.

The chain carries TRBV7-9 and TRBJ1-3, with a weak D call TRBD1 (6 bases). This CDR3 is 15 amino acids long. Trimming left V 1 base short and J 4 bases short, with 11 bases between. Germline V gives CDR1 SEHNR, CDR2 FQNEAQ (reference sequence). CDR3 sequence: CASSLEGVRGNTIYF. The CDR3 region has the DNA TGTGCCAGCAGCTTAGAGGGGGTGAGGGGAAACACCATATATTTT. Combining the CDR3 with reference TRBV7-9 and TRBJ1-3 gives the whole variable domain DTGVSQNPRHKITKRGQNVTFRCDPISEHNRLYWYRQTLGQGPEFLTYFQNEAQLEKSRLLSDRFSAERPKGSFSTLEIQRTEQGDSAMYLCASSLEGVRGNTIYFGEGSWLTVV.

The chain combines TRBV9 with TRBJ1-3; maybe TRBD1 (5 bases). Germline values: CDR1 SGDLS, CDR2 YYNGEE. The V gene lost 4 bases and the J gene lost 4 bases, with 18 bases spanning the gap. CDR3 length: 16 residues. The DNA of the CDR3 is TGTGCCAGCAGCCCTTCAGGCGGGGGGAACGGAAACACCATATATTTT. This encodes CASSPSGGGNGNTIYF.

Of note for this clone: The junction differs from germline at one of its ends, possibly a read error. The chain links TRBV7-7 to TRBJ1-1; 7 nucleotides align to TRBD1. The CDR3 extends over 17 amino acids. Germline values: CDR1 SSHAT, CDR2 FNYEAQ (reference sequence). The DNA for the CDR3 is TGTGCTAGCAGCTTAAGGGGGCCTCGTCAGGGAGGCACTGAAGCTTTCTTT. Amino acid sequence: CASSLRGPRQGGTEAFF. Full variable domain (rest looked up from reference TRBV7-7 and TRBJ1-1): GAGVSQSPRYKVTKRGQDVTLRCDPISSHATLYWYQQALGQGPEFLTYFNYEAQPDKSGLPSDRFSAERPEGSISTLTIQRTEQRDSAMYRCASSLRGPRQGGTEAFFGQGTRLTVV.

The chain links TRBV19 to TRBJ2-2; perhaps TRBD1 as D (6 bases). CDR3 size: 15 residues. The germline V gene has CDR1 LNHDA and CDR2 SQIVND (reference sequence). V lost 3 bases, J lost 7 bases, and 15 bases lay in between. CDR3 nucleotide sequence: TGTGCCAGTAGTATCACTTGGGCAGGGGTCGGGGAGCTGTTTTTT. Encoded protein: CASSITWAGVGELFF. The variable domain in full, with the rest retrieved from reference TRBV19 and TRBJ2-2, is DGGITQSPKYLFRKEGQNVTLSCEQNLNHDAMYWYRQDPGQGLRLIYYSQIVNDFQKGDIAEGYSVSREKKESFPLTVTSAQKNPTAFYLCASSITWAGVGELFFGEGSRLTVL.

Only one count was recorded for this clone. V is TRBV11-2 and J is TRBJ2-2, with 9 bases identical to TRBD1. The germline V gene has CDR1 SGHAT and CDR2 FQNNGV. The CDR3 covers 14 residues. Germline trimming cut 5 bases from V and 4 bases from J; bases unmatched to any gene: 2. The DNA for the CDR3 is TGTGCCAGCAGCGGACAGGGGTCCACCGGGGAGCTGTTTTTT. Translation gives CASSGQGSTGELFF.

The rearrangement uses TRBV3-1 (or the pseudogene TRBV3-2) and TRBJ1-1, with D hard to call. This CDR3 has 13 amino acids. Germline CDR1 and CDR2: LGHDT and YNNKEL (reference sequence). V was pared by 4 bases and J by 1 base, with 7 bases between. In DNA, the CDR3 is TGTGCCAGCAGCCCCGCAGGGAACACTGAAGCTTTCTTT. This sequence encodes CASSPAGNTEAFF.

V is TRBV30 and J is TRBJ1-5; D is unclear. Between the trimmed V and J ends, which lost 0 bases and 2 bases, there was a span of 8 bases. This CDR3 spans 14 amino acids. Germline CDR1 GTSNPN, CDR2 SVGIG (reference sequence). The CDR3 DNA reads as TGTGCCTGGAGTGTGGGCAGTGGCAATCAGCCCCAGCATTTT. Translation gives CAWSVGSGNQPQHF.

The count of this clone is one. The chain couples TRBV4-1 to TRBJ2-6, with TRBD1 matching over 7 bases. Per the germline V gene, CDR1 is MGHRA and CDR2 is YSYEKL. This CDR3 is 19 amino acids long. J gave up 0 bases and V 0 bases, and 8 bases lay outside the gene matches. The CDR3 sequence: CASSQEMRAGGSGANVLTF. The CDR3 DNA reads TGCGCCAGCAGCCAAGAGATGAGGGCAGGGGGCTCTGGGGCCAACGTCCTGACTTTC.

The V call is TRBV30, the J call TRBJ2-5; TRBD2 agrees at 15 bases. This CDR3 spans 17 amino acids. Germline lookup yields CDR1 GTSNPN and CDR2 SVGIG (reference sequence). After removal of 1 base from V and 1 base from J, the junction contained 4 bases not matched to a gene. The CDR3 DNA reads TGTGCCTGGAGTGCGGGACTAGCGGGGGGCATCCAAGAGACCCAGTACTTC. Encoded protein: CAWSAGLAGGIQETQYF.

This chain links TRBV19 with TRBJ1-1; D is ambiguous. CDR3 length: 12 residues. Trimming pared 4 bases from V and 1 base from J, leaving 4 bases between. Germline lookup yields CDR1 LNHDA and CDR2 SQIVND (reference sequence). CDR3 sequence (DNA): TGTGCCAGTAGTAGGAGGAACACTGAAGCTTTCTTT. Translated: CASSRRNTEAFF. Full variable domain (missing parts from reference TRBV19 and TRBJ1-1): DGGITQSPKYLFRKEGQNVTLSCEQNLNHDAMYWYRQDPGQGLRLIYYSQIVNDFQKGDIAEGYSVSREKKESFPLTVTSAQKNPTAFYLCASSRRNTEAFFGQGTRLTVV.